This TCR beta chain originates from a study of CD8+ T cells in alopecia areata. As for the study in general: In an open-label trial, patients got 5 to 10 mg tofacitinib twice daily. Findings and caveats of the study: An increase in clonality over normal scalp was evident in lesional scalp, especially alopecia totalis/universalis.

The investigators collected lesional scalp punch biopsies and peripheral blood from alopecia areata patients. Trimming removed 7 bases from V and 2 bases from J, with 10 bases in between. Looked up from germline, CDR1 is MNHEY and CDR2 is SVGAGI. This CDR3 has 13 residues. Sequencing templates came from extracted RNA that was reverse transcribed into cDNA. TCRdb's copy holds only in-frame clones and misses some; the assay was immunoSEQ multiplex PCR. In the table there are roughly 200,000 clones, roughly 63% of which are singletons. Points on this clone: The antigen is undetermined.

This receptor was taken from a human donor with alopecia areata. Here the sequenced sample was CD4+ T cells sorted from blood, taken at week 0. This chain joins TRBV6-5 and TRBJ2-3, with D maybe TRBD2 (5 bases). CDR3 nucleotides: TGTGCCAGCACGGGGTTCAACACAGATACGCAGTATTTT. It is translated as CASTGFNTDTQYF.